The 14 T cell receptor beta chains reported below all come from one sample, sequenced in a study of cytomegalovirus exposure and HLA in healthy donors. This PCR relied on a set of 60 Vbeta primers and 13 Jbeta primers. Libraries were prepared by immunoSEQ multiplex PCR; TCRdb keeps only in-frame clonotypes and omits some of them. The data show about 180,000 clones, 70% to 75% seen once. The material sequenced was PBMCs. The receptors here all came from a male donor in good health and CMV-seronegative.

In the case of this clone: The sample contains more than one DNA sequence encoding this CDR3. The chain uses TRBV4-2 and TRBJ1-2; no firm D call. Germline CDR1 and CDR2: LGHNA and YNFKEQ. The CDR3 spans 16 residues. Trimming took off 0 bases at V and 4 bases at J, with 15 bases between the two ends. CDR3 sequence (DNA): TGTGCCAGCAGCCAAGAGCGGTCCCGGGATGGCTATGGCTACACCTTC. Translating it yields CASSQERSRDGYGYTF.

This sequence joins TRBV10-3 and TRBJ2-1, with TRBD2 matching over 15 bases. Per the germline V gene, CDR1 is ENHRY and CDR2 is SYGVKD. The CDR3 runs 16 residues. After removal of 6 bases from V and 9 bases from J, the junction contained 9 bases not matched to a gene. CDR3 in amino acids: CAIRTGLAGGPSEQFF. DNA for the CDR3: TGTGCCATCAGAACCGGACTAGCGGGAGGGCCGAGTGAGCAGTTCTTC.

This chain links TRBV12-5 with TRBJ1-2; no reliable D call. The CDR3 has 14 residues. The germline gives CDR1 LGHNT, CDR2 FRNRAP. V lost 2 bases, J lost 5 bases, and 12 bases lay in between. CDR3 bases: TGTGCTAGTGGTTTGTTGGGCGGAGGGTATGGCTACACCTTC. Encoded protein: CASGLLGGGYGYTF. The complete variable domain, with remaining parts taken from reference TRBV12-5 and TRBJ1-2, reads DARVTQTPRHKVTEMGQEVTMRCQPILGHNTVFWYRQTMMQGLELLAYFRNRAPLDDSGMPKDRFSAEMPDATLATLKIQPSEPRDSAVYFCASGLLGGGYGYTFGSGTRLTVV.

This chain links TRBV25-1 with TRBJ1-3; possible D gene TRBD1, 5 bases. The CDR3 length is 11 residues. CDR1 and CDR2 (germline): MGHDK, SYGVNS. Trimming shortened V by 8 bases and J by 4 bases, and 6 bases separated the two germline ends. The CDR3 bases are TGTGCCAGCCGACAGGGAAACACCATATATTTT. Its translation: CASRQGNTIYF.

This clone has only one observation. Other DNA variants within this sample encode the same CDR3. J is TRBJ2-6 and V is TRBV30, with D unresolved. Germline loops: CDR1 GTSNPN, CDR2 SVGIG (reference sequence). CDR3 length: 14 residues. V lost 0 bases and J lost 0, with 3 bases in between. CDR3 in DNA: TGTGCCTGGAGTGTGAGCTCTGGGGCCAACGTCCTGACTTTC. Protein sequence: CAWSVSSGANVLTF. Drawing the rest from reference TRBV30 and TRBJ2-6, the complete variable domain is SQTIHQWPATLVQPVGSPLSLECTVEGTSNPNLYWYRQAAGRGLQLLFYSVGIGQISSEVPQNLSASRPQDRQFILSSKKLLLSDSGFYLCAWSVSSGANVLTFGAGSRLTVL.

This clone has only a few counts. V and J are TRBV6-1 and TRBJ2-7; TRBD1 might be the D (6 bases). Trimming left V 7 bases short and J 2 bases short, with 18 bases between. CDR1 MNHNS and CDR2 SASEGT come from the germline V gene. The CDR3 extends over 15 amino acids. The CDR3 DNA is TGTGCCAGCAAGGCGGGCGGACAGTCACCCTACGAGCAGTACTTC. As protein: CASKAGGQSPYEQYF.

The rearrangement links TRBV27 to TRBJ2-5; no clear D. This CDR3 has 14 amino acids. The germline V gene has CDR1 MNHEY and CDR2 SMNVEV (reference sequence). The V and J ends lost 6 bases and 0 bases respectively, with 11 bases between them. Written as DNA, the CDR3 is TGTGCCAGCAGCCAAACTCAACACCAAGAGACCCAGTACTTC. Residues: CASSQTQHQETQYF.

In this sample, this clone turned up once. Here the CDR3 reads CASSLGTGQGLETQYF. The CDR3 DNA is TGTGCCAGCAGCTTAGGCACCGGACAGGGCTTGGAGACCCAGTACTTC. This chain uses TRBV7-6 with TRBJ2-5, with 8 bases fitting TRBD1. V lost 1 base, J lost 5 bases, and 9 bases stayed unmatched. The CDR3 extends over 16 amino acids. Germline V CDR1 and CDR2: SGHVS, FNYEAQ.

The gene calls are TRBV10-1 and TRBJ2-3, with a tentative D call TRBD2 (6 bases). Per the germline V gene, CDR1 is WNHNN and CDR2 is SYGVQD (reference sequence). The CDR3 extends over 14 amino acids. V was shortened by 3 bases and J by 2 bases, with 9 bases between the two germline ends. DNA of the CDR3: TGCGCCAGCAGTGACGGGAGAGACACAGATACGCAGTATTTT. Its translation is CASSDGRDTDTQYF.

The gene calls are TRBV5-1 and TRBJ2-7; TRBD2 is a possible D gene (6 bases). The germline V gene has CDR1 SGHRS and CDR2 YFSETQ. This CDR3 region has 15 residues. V was pared by 4 bases and J by 1 base, with 15 bases between. In DNA form, the CDR3 reads TGCGCCAGCAGCCGAACGGGGGAACGATCCTACGAGCAGTACTTC. Amino acid sequence: CASSRTGERSYEQYF.

The chain carries TRBV6-6 and TRBJ1-4, with unresolved D. The V end lost 4 bases, the J end lost 4 bases, and 13 bases lay between the germline ends. The CDR3 totals 15 residues. Germline V CDR1 and CDR2: MNHNY, SVGAGI (reference sequence). The CDR3 protein is CASSFLAGLNEKLFF. The CDR3 region has the DNA TGTGCCAGCAGTTTCCTGGCGGGTCTTAATGAAAAACTGTTTTTT.

The chain has TRBV28 and TRBJ1-5, with D unresolved. This CDR3 is built from 13 residues. Germline CDR1 is MDHEN and CDR2 is SYDVKM. Trimming removed 2 bases from V and 5 bases from J, with 7 bases in between. The CDR3 sequence: CASSLNSYQPQHF. DNA of the CDR3: TGTGCCAGCAGTTTAAACAGTTATCAGCCCCAGCATTTT.

V gene TRBV7-9 combines with J gene TRBJ1-4; 9 bases fit TRBD1. The V and J ends lost 5 bases and 5 bases, in that order; junction bases with no gene match: 6. Germline lookup yields CDR1 SEHNR and CDR2 FQNEAQ (reference sequence). The CDR3 is 15 residues long. CDR3 amino acids: CASSLMTGGNEKLFF. The CDR3 region has the DNA TGTGCCAGCAGCCTAATGACAGGGGGGAATGAAAAACTGTTTTTT.

The chain employs TRBV19 and TRBJ2-3; TRBD1 is a possible D gene (5 bases). V was pared by 4 bases and J by 2 bases, with 13 bases between. Germline CDR1 is LNHDA and CDR2 is SQIVND (reference sequence). CDR3 length equals 15 residues. CDR3: CASSKAQAFTDTQYF. CDR3 coding DNA: TGTGCCAGTAGTAAAGCACAGGCATTCACAGATACGCAGTATTTT.